The table lists the clone carrying this T cell receptor beta chain with a count of one. The germline V gene encodes CDR1 ENHRY and CDR2 SYGVKD. The CDR3 has 13 residues. V gave up 11 bases and J gave up 0 bases; unmatched junction bases: 4. The entry originates in a study of control samples from healthy donors and cancer patients. Repertoires were generated with immunoSEQ multiplex PCR, while TCRdb's copy carries only in-frame clones and drops some. The sample includes 100,000 to 150,000 clones, around 89% of them seen just once. This chain joins TRBV10-3 and TRBJ2-7; TRBD1 agrees at 10 bases. Sequenced sample: blood. The TCR originated in a middle-aged man in good health. CDR3 in DNA: TGTGCCTCCGGGACAGGGGACTCCTACGAGCAGTACTTC. It specifies CASGTGDSYEQYF.